One sample yielded the 21 T cell receptor beta chains listed below, sequenced in a study of blood T cell repertoires in COVID-19. Produced via immunoSEQ multiplex PCR; TCRdb's table is partial and in-frame only. In the table there are about 28,000 clones, around 82% of which are singletons. Sample: peripheral blood. These receptors all come from a man between 70 and 80 years old with active COVID-19.

In DNA form, the CDR3 reads TGTGCCAGCAGCACCCGGACAGGGCAGGGGAATGAAAAACTGTTTTTT. The encoded protein is CASSTRTGQGNEKLFF. The chain joins TRBV7-2 to TRBJ1-4, with 8 bases identical to TRBD1. The CDR3 spans 16 residues. The germline gives CDR1 SGHTA, CDR2 FQGNSA. V gave up 5 bases and J gave up 5 bases; unmatched junction bases: 10.

The chain has TRBV5-1 and TRBJ2-2, with TRBD2 matching over 7 bases. The CDR3 sequence is 15 residues long. V trimming: 4 bases; J trimming: 2 bases; junction bases outside the gene matches: 5. Per germline, CDR1 SGHRS and CDR2 YFSETQ. The CDR3 spells CASSPGTINTGELFF. CDR3 DNA: TGCGCCAGCAGCCCCGGGACTATAAACACCGGGGAGCTGTTTTTT.

This chain connects TRBV7-6 to TRBJ2-3, with TRBD1 identical over 7 bases. J was trimmed by 1 base and V by 3 bases; bases with no gene match: 7. Germline CDR1 and CDR2: SGHVS and FNYEAQ. CDR3 length: 16 residues. The CDR3: CASSFEGGFRTDTQYF. DNA of the CDR3: TGTGCCAGCAGCTTCGAAGGGGGCTTTCGCACAGATACGCAGTATTTT.

This chain links TRBV7-9 with TRBJ2-5; tentatively, D is TRBD1 (6 bases). The CDR3 loop spans 15 amino acids. Deletions cut 2 bases from V and 5 bases from J, with 15 bases between. Germline assignment: CDR1 SEHNR and CDR2 FQNEAQ (reference sequence). In DNA form, the CDR3 reads TGTGCCAGCAGCTTATCCCAGGGGATCTTGGAGACCCAGTACTTC. This translates into CASSLSQGILETQYF. Full variable domain (rest looked up from reference TRBV7-9 and TRBJ2-5): DTGVSQNPRHKITKRGQNVTFRCDPISEHNRLYWYRQTLGQGPEFLTYFQNEAQLEKSRLLSDRFSAERPKGSFSTLEIQRTEQGDSAMYLCASSLSQGILETQYFGPGTRLLVL.

The chain employs TRBV7-8 and TRBJ1-6; 10 positions agree with TRBD1. There are 15 residues in the CDR3. Germline CDR1 and CDR2: SGHVS and FQNEAQ. Trimming at V came to 5 bases and at J to 6 bases, leaving 4 bases not matched to a gene. CDR3 amino acids: CASSARQGANSPLHF. CDR3 DNA: TGTGCCAGCAGCGCTAGACAGGGGGCTAATTCACCCCTCCACTTT. The complete variable domain, with remaining parts taken from reference TRBV7-8 and TRBJ1-6, reads GAGVSQSPRYKVAKRGQDVALRCDPISGHVSLFWYQQALGQGPEFLTYFQNEAQLDKSGLPSDRFFAERPEGSVSTLKIQRTQQEDSAVYLCASSARQGANSPLHFGNGTRLTVT.

The genes are TRBV6-5 and TRBJ2-7; 14 nucleotides match TRBD2. The germline V gene has CDR1 MNHEY and CDR2 SVGAGI. V lost 6 bases, J lost 6 bases, and 1 base stayed unmatched. The CDR3 length is 13 residues. The CDR3 sequence is CASRGTSGGEQYF. The CDR3 region has the DNA TGTGCCAGCAGGGGGACTAGCGGGGGCGAGCAGTACTTC.

The genes are TRBV9 and TRBJ2-3, with 8 nucleotides matching TRBD2. The CDR3 sequence is 16 residues long. Trimming at V came to 4 bases and at J to 4 bases, leaving 11 bases not matched to a gene. CDR1 is SGDLS and CDR2 is YYNGEE in the germline V gene. The CDR3 here is CASSPARGGVADTQYF. The CDR3 region has the DNA TGTGCCAGCAGCCCGGCCCGGGGGGGCGTGGCAGATACGCAGTATTTT.

V and J are TRBV10-2 and TRBJ1-5; 8 bases map to TRBD1. Germline V gene sequence: CDR1 WSHSY, CDR2 SAAADI. This CDR3 region has 13 residues. With V trimmed by 4 bases and J by 6 bases, 2 bases remained unmatched. CDR3 sequence: CASSAQGAQPQHF. In DNA form, the CDR3 reads TGCGCCAGCAGTGCCCAGGGGGCTCAGCCCCAGCATTTT.

This chain uses TRBV5-1 with TRBJ2-7; TRBD2 matches 10 bases. Germline V gives CDR1 SGHRS, CDR2 YFSETQ. Trimming took 2 bases from V and 0 from J; bases not matched to a gene: 2. The CDR3 extends over 15 amino acids. The CDR3 DNA reads as TGCGCCAGCAGCTTACTAGCGGGGAGCTCCTACGAGCAGTACTTC. It is translated as CASSLLAGSSYEQYF.

The rearrangement joins TRBV29-1 to TRBJ2-3; D is perhaps TRBD1 (6 bases). Trimming took 0 bases from V and 2 from J, leaving 18 bases between them. The CDR3 length is 17 residues. Germline V lookup: CDR1 SQVTM, CDR2 ANQGSEA. The CDR3 protein is CSVEDPTGLGSTDTQYF. Written as DNA, the CDR3 is TGCAGCGTTGAAGACCCGACAGGACTCGGTTCCACAGATACGCAGTATTTT.

This sequence joins TRBV3-1 (or the pseudogene TRBV3-2) and TRBJ2-7, with 10 nucleotides matching TRBD1. The CDR3 length is 14 residues. Per germline, CDR1 LGHDT and CDR2 YNNKEL (reference sequence). The ends lost 3 bases at V and 6 bases at J; junction bases unmatched: 5. This chain's CDR3 is CASSHGTGVAEQYF. DNA of the CDR3: TGTGCCAGCAGCCATGGGACAGGGGTGGCCGAGCAGTACTTC.

The genes are TRBV5-1 and TRBJ2-7, with TRBD2 as a possible D gene (7 bases). Deletions cut 4 bases from V and 11 bases from J, with 19 bases between. Per the germline V gene, CDR1 is SGHRS and CDR2 is YFSETQ. The CDR3 covers 13 residues. The chain's CDR3 is CASSLPGGEVKYF. The CDR3 coding sequence is TGCGCCAGCAGCCTCCCGGGGGGCGAGGTAAAGTACTTC. The complete variable domain, with remaining parts taken from reference TRBV5-1 and TRBJ2-7, reads KAGVTQTPRYLIKTRGQQVTLSCSPISGHRSVSWYQQTPGQGLQFLFEYFSETQRNKGNFPGRFSGRQFSNSRSEMNVSTLELGDSALYLCASSLPGGEVKYFGPGTRLTVT.

V usage is TRBV7-9 and J usage is TRBJ1-4; D is possibly TRBD1 (5 bases). CDR1 SEHNR and CDR2 FQNEAQ come from the germline V gene (reference sequence). CDR3 length: 12 amino acids. V lost 3 bases, J lost 8 bases, and 7 bases lay in between. In DNA form, the CDR3 reads TGTGCCAGCAGCTTTGACAGCGAAAAACTGTTTTTT. Translation: CASSFDSEKLFF.

The J gene is TRBJ1-5, the V gene TRBV28; 9 bases are a match to TRBD1. Germline loops: CDR1 MDHEN, CDR2 SYDVKM. The length of the CDR3 is 14 residues. Unmatched junction bases numbered 12, after V lost 11 bases and J lost 7 bases. CDR3 sequence: CALLLGQGRQPQHF. CDR3 in DNA: TGTGCCCTCCTATTGGGACAGGGAAGACAGCCCCAGCATTTT. The variable domain in full, completed from reference TRBV28 and TRBJ1-5, reads DVKVTQSSRYLVKRTGEKVFLECVQDMDHENMFWYRQDPGLGLRLIYFSYDVKMKEKGDIPEGYSVSREKKERFSLILESASTNQTSMYLCALLLGQGRQPQHFGDGTRLSIL.

This sequence joins TRBV19 and TRBJ1-2, with D possibly being TRBD1 (6 bases). CDR1 is LNHDA and CDR2 is SQIVND in the germline V gene (reference sequence). The CDR3 is 12 amino acids. V lost 3 bases, J lost 8 bases, and 10 bases lay in between. The CDR3 spells CASSIRGGGYTF. DNA of the CDR3: TGTGCCAGTAGTATCCGAGGGGGAGGCTACACCTTC.

This chain links TRBV25-1 with TRBJ1-3; D is uncertain. The V end was cut by 4 bases, the J end by 0 bases, with 7 bases between. This CDR3 is 14 amino acids long. Germline loops: CDR1 MGHDK, CDR2 SYGVNS. The CDR3 region is CASSADRSGNTIYF. DNA of the CDR3: TGTGCCAGCAGTGCAGATCGCTCTGGAAACACCATATATTTT.

The CDR3 sequence is CASALGRGGRSGNTIYF. For the CDR3, the DNA is TGTGCCAGTGCCCTGGGGCGAGGGGGACGCTCTGGAAACACCATATATTTT. This chain links TRBV19 with TRBJ1-3; tentatively, D is TRBD1 (6 bases). The V end was cut by 8 bases, the J end by 0 bases, with 20 bases between. The CDR3 is 17 residues long. From germline, CDR1 is LNHDA and CDR2 SQIVND (reference sequence).

V and J are TRBV19 and TRBJ2-5; 7 bases are a match to TRBD2. The CDR3 has 13 residues. Trimming removed 6 bases from V and 3 bases from J; junction bases left unmatched: 4. From germline, CDR1 is LNHDA and CDR2 SQIVND (reference sequence). The CDR3 DNA is TGTGCCAGTAGGGGCGCGGGAGAAGAGACCCAGTACTTC. It specifies CASRGAGEETQYF.

The chain is built from TRBV5-6 and TRBJ1-5; 9 bases agree with TRBD1. Looked up from germline, CDR1 is SGHDT and CDR2 is YYEEEE. Trimming at V came to 4 bases and at J to 5 bases, leaving 4 bases not matched to a gene. The CDR3 sequence is 14 residues long. This CDR3 reads CASSGTGLYQPQHF. CDR3 nucleotide sequence: TGTGCCAGCAGCGGGACAGGGCTTTATCAGCCCCAGCATTTT. Drawing the rest from reference TRBV5-6 and TRBJ1-5, the complete variable domain is DAGVTQSPTHLIKTRGQQVTLRCSPKSGHDTVSWYQQALGQGPQFIFQYYEEEERQRGNFPDRFSGHQFPNYSSELNVNALLLGDSALYLCASSGTGLYQPQHFGDGTRLSIL.

The V gene is TRBV6-1, the J gene TRBJ1-5; TRBD1 matches 7 bases. J was trimmed by 7 bases and V by 3 bases; bases with no gene match: 3. This CDR3 spans 13 amino acids. Germline V CDR1 and CDR2: MNHNS, SASEGT. CDR3 sequence (DNA): TGTGCCAGCAGTGATGGGGGACAGCAGCCCCAGCATTTT. This translates into CASSDGGQQPQHF.

The chain links TRBV29-1 to TRBJ1-2, with 8 positions matching TRBD1. The CDR3 contains 11 residues. CDR1 SQVTM and CDR2 ANQGSEA come from the germline V gene. Unmatched junction bases numbered 6, after V lost 7 bases and J lost 8 bases. The CDR3 DNA reads TGCAGCGCCAAGACAGGGGACGGCTACACCTTC. Translation gives CSAKTGDGYTF.